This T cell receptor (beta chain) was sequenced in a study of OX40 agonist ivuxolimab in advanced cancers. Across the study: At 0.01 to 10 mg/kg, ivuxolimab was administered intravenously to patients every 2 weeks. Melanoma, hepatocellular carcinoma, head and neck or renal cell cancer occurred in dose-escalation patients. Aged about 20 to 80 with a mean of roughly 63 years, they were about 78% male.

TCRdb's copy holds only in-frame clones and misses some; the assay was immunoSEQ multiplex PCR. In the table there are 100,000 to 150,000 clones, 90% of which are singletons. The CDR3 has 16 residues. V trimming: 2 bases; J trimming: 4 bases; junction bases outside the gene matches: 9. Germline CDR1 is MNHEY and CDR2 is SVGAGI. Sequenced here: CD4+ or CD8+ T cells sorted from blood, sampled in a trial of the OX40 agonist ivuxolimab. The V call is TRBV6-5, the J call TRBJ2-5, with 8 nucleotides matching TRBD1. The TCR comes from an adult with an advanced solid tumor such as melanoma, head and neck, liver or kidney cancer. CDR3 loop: CASSYGRQGLGETQYF. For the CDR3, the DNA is TGTGCCAGCAGTTACGGGCGACAGGGGTTAGGAGAGACCCAGTACTTC.